The T cell receptor (beta chain) under discussion was sequenced for a study of T cell repertoires in cytomegalovirus infection. Turning to the study itself: Carrying CMV and the relevant HLA type showed in public TCR beta signatures. Study results and caveats: Public TCR beta family frequency separated CMV-and-HLA carriers, including in an independent cohort.

On this clonotype: Its antigen is currently unknown.

Using its own MiXCR run on the reads, TCRdb lists one record per CDR3 protein. The sample has hundreds of thousands of distinct CDR3 sequences, around a third seen once. The trim removed 4 bases at V and 2 bases at J, leaving 9 bases unmatched. Germline CDR1 and CDR2: MDHEN and SYDVKM. The CDR3 contains 16 residues. This chain joins TRBV28 and TRBJ2-5; TRBD2 matches at 8 bases. The source of this sequence is a human donor in good health (CMV status not recorded). Some clones in this sample may be carry-over from other donors' samples. The sequencing used cultured PBMCs, collected from culture after CMV antigen stimulation. DNA of the CDR3: TGTGCCAGCAGTTCGGGGGGGGGGGGGCCACAAGAGACCCAGTACTTC. It specifies CASSSGGGGPQETQYF.